The clone carrying this T cell receptor beta chain was seen more than once but under ten times. Its antigen is as yet unknown. 5'RACE, which relied on constant-segment primers, yielded TCR alpha and TCR beta cDNA libraries carrying sample barcodes and UMIs. TCRdb independently ran MiXCR on the 5' RACE reads; one entry per CDR3 protein. The table includes roughly 300,000 distinct CDR3 sequences, over 7% detected once. Germline loops: CDR1 SGHNT, CDR2 YYREEE (reference sequence). The germline V and J ends were trimmed by 4 bases and 3 bases, with 10 bases remaining between them. The CDR3 consists of 13 residues. This sample is drawn from a study of T-cell memory formation after mild COVID-19. Study background: Clusters of TCRs were largely donor specific. Study findings and constraints: What remained unconfirmed was the SARS-CoV-2 specificity of second-wave clones peaking on day 37. Pre-infection memory showed some responding clones, and this suggested that cross-reactive memory joined.

This sequence joins TRBV5-4 and TRBJ2-5; the D is unclear. Source material: PBMCs or a T cell subset sorted from them (not recorded which). This clonotype was obtained from a man younger than 35 who had mild COVID-19 (a few samples of this study predate the infection). Cell type and time point are not known. The CDR3: CASSPGDEETQYF. The DNA of the CDR3 is TGTGCCAGCAGCCCCGGAGACGAAGAGACCCAGTACTTC.